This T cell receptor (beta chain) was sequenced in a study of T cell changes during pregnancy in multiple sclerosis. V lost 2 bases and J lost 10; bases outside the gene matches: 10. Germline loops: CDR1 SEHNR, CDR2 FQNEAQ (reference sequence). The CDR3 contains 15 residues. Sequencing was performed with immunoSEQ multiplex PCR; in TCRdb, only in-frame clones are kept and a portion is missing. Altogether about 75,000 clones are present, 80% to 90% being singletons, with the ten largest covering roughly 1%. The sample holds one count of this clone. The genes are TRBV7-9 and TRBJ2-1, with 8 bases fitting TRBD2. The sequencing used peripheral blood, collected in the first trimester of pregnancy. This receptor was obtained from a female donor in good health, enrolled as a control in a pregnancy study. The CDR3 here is CASSLYQRETGEQFF. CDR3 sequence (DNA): TGTGCCAGCAGCTTATATCAGCGGGAGACGGGAGAGCAGTTCTTC.